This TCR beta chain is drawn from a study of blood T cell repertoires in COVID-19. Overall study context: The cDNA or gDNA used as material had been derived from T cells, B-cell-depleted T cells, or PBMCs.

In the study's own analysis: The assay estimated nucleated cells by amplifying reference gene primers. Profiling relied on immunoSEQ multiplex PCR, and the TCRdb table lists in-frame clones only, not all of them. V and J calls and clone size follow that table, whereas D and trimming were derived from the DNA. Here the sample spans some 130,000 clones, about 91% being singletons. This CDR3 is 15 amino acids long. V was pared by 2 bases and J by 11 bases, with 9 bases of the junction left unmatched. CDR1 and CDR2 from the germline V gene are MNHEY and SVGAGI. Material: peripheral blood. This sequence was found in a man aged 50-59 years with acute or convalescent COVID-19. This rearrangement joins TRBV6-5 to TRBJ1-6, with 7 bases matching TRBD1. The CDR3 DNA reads TGTGCCAGCAGTTACGACTTGACAGGGACGACACCCCTCCACTTT. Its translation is CASSYDLTGTTPLHF.